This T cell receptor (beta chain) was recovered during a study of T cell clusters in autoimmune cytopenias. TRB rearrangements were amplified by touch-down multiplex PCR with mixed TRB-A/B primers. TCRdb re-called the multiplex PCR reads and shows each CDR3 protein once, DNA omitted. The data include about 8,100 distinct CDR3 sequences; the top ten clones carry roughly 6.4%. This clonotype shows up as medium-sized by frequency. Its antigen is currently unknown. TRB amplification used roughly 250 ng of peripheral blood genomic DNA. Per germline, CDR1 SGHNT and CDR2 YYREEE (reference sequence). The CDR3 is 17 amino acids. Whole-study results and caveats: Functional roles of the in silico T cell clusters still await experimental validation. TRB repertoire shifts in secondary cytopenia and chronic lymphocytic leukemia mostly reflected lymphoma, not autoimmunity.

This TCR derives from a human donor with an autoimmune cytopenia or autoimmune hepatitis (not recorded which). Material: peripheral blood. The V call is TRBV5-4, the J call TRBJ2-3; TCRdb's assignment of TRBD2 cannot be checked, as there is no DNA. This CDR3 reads CASRGRTSGGSTDTQYF.